One sample yielded the 32 T cell receptor beta chains listed below, sequenced in a study of T-cell reconstitution after alpha-beta-depleted transplantation in children. During its preparation, the TCRbeta library received unique molecular identifiers. TCRdb analysed the PCR reads with MiXCR anew, one entry per CDR3 protein. The table has approximately 110,000 distinct CDR3 sequences, about a tenth seen once. Sequenced material: PBMCs, taken before TCRalphabeta/CD19-depleted stem cell transplant. The receptors come from a boy between 2 and 10 years old with acute lymphoblastic leukemia, due to receive a stem cell transplant.

The chain links TRBV18 to TRBJ1-1, with D uncertain. This CDR3 is 14 amino acids long. Trimming shortened V by 1 base and J by 1 base, and 7 bases separated the two germline ends. Germline CDR1 reads KGHSH; CDR2 reads LQKENI. The CDR3 reads CASSPQAENTEAFF. The CDR3 nucleotides read TGTGCCAGCTCACCACAAGCAGAGAACACTGAAGCTTTCTTT. Full variable domain (rest looked up from reference TRBV18 and TRBJ1-1): NAGVMQNPRHLVRRRGQEARLRCSPMKGHSHVYWYRQLPEEGLKFMVYLQKENIIDESGMPKERFSAEFPKEGPSILRIQQVVRGDSAAYFCASSPQAENTEAFFGQGTRLTVV.

This clonotype was counted at least ten times. This chain connects TRBV6-2 or TRBV6-3 to TRBJ2-5, with 10 bases fitting TRBD1. Germline V gene sequence: CDR1 MNHEY, CDR2 SVGEGT. The CDR3 spans 20 residues. The V gene end was trimmed by 2 bases and the J gene end by 0 bases; junction bases not matched to a gene: 15. The DNA for the CDR3 is TGTGCCAGCAGTTACGTGAACTCCGGGACAGGGGCGACGTACCAAGAGACCCAGTACTTC. Protein: CASSYVNSGTGATYQETQYF.

This clonotype was seen more than once but under ten times. This sequence joins TRBV12-3 or TRBV12-4 and TRBJ1-1, with 7 bases fitting TRBD1. This CDR3 spans 14 amino acids. Trimming removed 6 bases from V and 4 bases from J; junction bases left unmatched: 8. The CDR3 sequence: CASRLKGAGTEAFF. In nucleotides, the CDR3 is TGTGCCAGCAGGCTCAAGGGGGCCGGCACTGAAGCTTTCTTT.

The chain uses TRBV20-1 and TRBJ2-2, with 7 bases matching TRBD2. V gave up 0 bases and J gave up 8 bases; unmatched junction bases: 6. The CDR3 contains 14 residues. In germline, CDR1 is DFQATT, CDR2 SNEGSKA (reference sequence). The CDR3 nucleotides read TGCAGTGCTAGAGATGGGAGGGCCAGGGGGGAGCTGTTTTTT. Translated, it gives CSARDGRARGELFF.

The V gene is TRBV10-2, the J gene TRBJ2-5, with 8 positions matching TRBD2. CDR1 WSHSY and CDR2 SAAADI come from the germline V gene. After removal of 6 bases from V and 5 bases from J, the junction contained 8 bases not matched to a gene. The CDR3 has 14 amino acids. This CDR3 reads CASRRAGGVETQYF. The CDR3 nucleotides are TGCGCCAGCAGACGGGCGGGAGGAGTTGAGACCCAGTACTTC.

The chain links TRBV15 to TRBJ2-1; 14 nucleotides align to TRBD2. CDR1 and CDR2 from the germline V gene are LNHNV and YYDKDF (reference sequence). V was clipped by 4 bases and J by 6 bases; unmatched bases: 8. The CDR3 runs to 17 residues. This chain's CDR3 is CATSKRGLAGVSNEQFF. The DNA of the CDR3 is TGTGCCACCAGCAAGAGGGGACTAGCGGGAGTGAGCAATGAGCAGTTCTTC.

This clonotype was found a few times. The chain joins TRBV5-1 to TRBJ2-3; 8 bases align to TRBD2. The V and J ends lost 5 bases and 4 bases, in that order; junction bases with no gene match: 6. Germline V gives CDR1 SGHRS, CDR2 YFSETQ. The CDR3 runs 14 residues. The CDR3 DNA follows: TGCGCCAGCAGAGCGGGAGTGTGGCCAGATACGCAGTATTTT. Its protein product is CASRAGVWPDTQYF.

This clonotype was observed a handful of times. This chain uses TRBV5-1 with TRBJ2-5, with D possibly being TRBD2 (5 bases). Germline V gene sequence: CDR1 SGHRS, CDR2 YFSETQ. The CDR3 is 14 amino acids. Trimming removed 4 bases from V and 2 bases from J, with 12 bases in between. CDR3: CASSPFPGQETQYF. The DNA of the CDR3 is TGCGCCAGCAGCCCGTTTCCGGGGCAAGAGACCCAGTACTTC.

This clonotype was counted only a few times. The gene calls are TRBV20-1 and TRBJ2-7; 7 bases match TRBD1. J gave up 0 bases and V 6 bases, and 5 bases lay outside the gene matches. Germline V gene data show CDR1 as DFQATT and CDR2 as SNEGSKA (reference sequence). The CDR3 contains 13 residues. CDR3 coding DNA: TGCAGTGCCTTGGGACAGATCTCCTACGAGCAGTACTTC. This sequence encodes CSALGQISYEQYF.

The V and J genes are TRBV7-2 and TRBJ2-2; perhaps TRBD1 as D (6 bases). Germline assignment: CDR1 SGHTA and CDR2 FQGNSA. V lost 2 bases to trimming and J lost 5 bases, with 18 bases between them. The CDR3 contains 17 residues. Written as DNA, the CDR3 is TGTGCCAGCAGCTTAAGAGAATTCGGCAGGGGAACCGGGGAGCTGTTTTTT. It yields the protein CASSLREFGRGTGELFF.

This clonotype has just a few counts. The chain couples TRBV28 to TRBJ2-2; TRBD1 is a possible D gene (6 bases). Germline-derived CDR1 and CDR2 are MDHEN and SYDVKM. Trimming stripped 5 bases from V and 4 bases from J, with 17 bases between. The CDR3 is 16 amino acids. CDR3: CASSPNRGIGTGELFF. The CDR3 DNA sequence: TGTGCCAGCAGTCCAAATAGGGGGATCGGCACCGGGGAGCTGTTTTTT.

The V call is TRBV20-1, the J call TRBJ1-1; 8 bases line up with TRBD1. The germline CDR1 and CDR2 sequences are DFQATT and SNEGSKA (reference sequence). V gave up 0 bases and J gave up 0 bases; unmatched junction bases: 12. CDR3 length: 18 residues. CDR3 nucleotides: TGCAGTGCTAGAGATTTGAGGCAGGGGGCAGGAATGAACACTGAAGCTTTCTTT. Translating gives CSARDLRQGAGMNTEAFF.

A few counts support this clonotype. CDR3 in DNA: TGCAGTGCTAGAGTCAGTCGGGAATGGTCCTACAATGAGCAGTTCTTC. Translated, it gives CSARVSREWSYNEQFF. This chain joins TRBV20-1 and TRBJ2-1; D perhaps matches TRBD2 (5 bases). Germline CDR1 DFQATT, CDR2 SNEGSKA (reference sequence). The CDR3 is 16 amino acids. Trimming took 1 base from V and 1 from J, leaving 14 bases between them.

The chain uses TRBV20-1 and TRBJ1-6; D ambiguous. The germline CDR1 and CDR2 sequences are DFQATT and SNEGSKA (reference sequence). The CDR3 loop spans 14 amino acids. The V and J ends lost 1 base and 9 bases respectively, with 13 bases between them. The CDR3 bases are TGCAGTGCTAGAGTGGGCCCCGAGGGTTCACCCCTCCACTTT. Translating gives CSARVGPEGSPLHF.

In its sample, this clonotype was seen many times. V usage is TRBV5-1 and J usage is TRBJ2-2, with 7 bases that match TRBD1. The V segment lost 0 bases and the J segment 7 bases; nucleotides outside the gene matches: 6. This CDR3 region has 15 residues. Germline lookup yields CDR1 SGHRS and CDR2 YFSETQ. The CDR3 DNA follows: TGCGCCAGCAGCTTGGAGGGACAGACCCGCGGGGAGCTGTTTTTT. It encodes CASSLEGQTRGELFF.

There are a few counts of this clonotype. J is TRBJ2-5 and V is TRBV20-1; TRBD2 matches 15 bases. Germline trimming cut 6 bases from V and 4 bases from J; bases unmatched to any gene: 15. Germline CDR1 DFQATT, CDR2 SNEGSKA (reference sequence). The CDR3 covers 18 residues. The CDR3, as DNA: TGCAGTGCAAACGAGGGACTAGCGGGAGGACGGGGGCGAGAGACCCAGTACTTC. This translates into CSANEGLAGGRGRETQYF.

V gene TRBV28 combines with J gene TRBJ1-5; tentatively, D is TRBD1 (5 bases). The V end was cut by 5 bases, the J end by 1 base, with 12 bases between. This CDR3 is built from 15 residues. Germline CDR1 and CDR2: MDHEN and SYDVKM. The DNA for the CDR3 is TGTGCCAGCAGTGTCGGGGGATCGAGCAATCAGCCCCAGCATTTT. Encoded protein: CASSVGGSSNQPQHF.

This clonotype showed up just a few times. This CDR3 reads CASSLSFGGYTF. The CDR3 region has the DNA TGTGCCAGCAGTTTAAGTTTTGGCGGCTACACCTTC. The gene calls are TRBV28 and TRBJ1-2; D unclear. This CDR3 comprises 12 residues. Trimming took off 2 bases at V and 8 bases at J, with 9 bases between the two ends. CDR1 MDHEN and CDR2 SYDVKM come from the germline V gene.

There are many counts of this clonotype. The chain carries TRBV20-1 and TRBJ2-5; unclear D gene. The CDR3 is 14 amino acids. The germline V gene has CDR1 DFQATT and CDR2 SNEGSKA (reference sequence). Deletions cut 0 bases from V and 4 bases from J, with 12 bases between. CDR3 in DNA: TGCAGTGCTAGAGATCCCGATACTGGAGAGACCCAGTACTTC. This encodes CSARDPDTGETQYF.

This clonotype was observed a handful of times. The rearrangement uses TRBV6-1 and TRBJ1-1; 9 nucleotides line up with TRBD1. CDR3 length: 16 residues. The V segment lost 6 bases and the J segment 3 bases; nucleotides outside the gene matches: 11. Germline-derived CDR1 and CDR2 are MNHNS and SASEGT. The CDR3 nucleotides read TGTGCCAGCAGAATAGACAGGGGGATTGGGGACACTGAAGCTTTCTTT. Amino acid sequence: CASRIDRGIGDTEAFF.

Ten or more counts support this clonotype. The CDR3 DNA reads TGCGCCAGCAGAGGCGCGGGCGTTGGCACCGGGGAGCTGTTTTTT. It encodes CASRGAGVGTGELFF. This chain uses TRBV5-1 with TRBJ2-2, with D perhaps matching TRBD2 (5 bases). The CDR3 is made up of 15 amino acids. Germline loops: CDR1 SGHRS, CDR2 YFSETQ. Trimming pared 5 bases from V and 4 bases from J, leaving 15 bases between.

This clonotype was observed a few times. The chain combines TRBV5-1 with TRBJ1-1; 8 bases line up with TRBD1. The germline V gene encodes CDR1 SGHRS and CDR2 YFSETQ. Trimming cost V 5 bases and J 0 bases; bases outside gene matches: 6. The CDR3 extends over 15 amino acids. CDR3 loop: CASRKQGGVNTEAFF. The CDR3, as DNA: TGCGCCAGCAGGAAACAGGGGGGGGTGAACACTGAAGCTTTCTTT.

The rearrangement links TRBV11-2 to TRBJ2-3, with 12 nucleotides matching TRBD1. Trimming took 7 bases from V and 0 from J; bases not matched to a gene: 8. From germline, CDR1 is SGHAT and CDR2 FQNNGV. The CDR3 contains 17 residues. This chain's CDR3 is CASTRDRGRFSTDTQYF. CDR3 nucleotide sequence: TGTGCCAGCACCCGGGACAGGGGGCGTTTTAGCACAGATACGCAGTATTTT.

This clonotype was seen a few times. The rearrangement joins TRBV5-6 to TRBJ2-7; TRBD2 matches at 11 bases. The V gene's germline CDR1 is SGHDT and CDR2 YYEEEE. The CDR3 has 20 amino acids. V shed 3 bases and J 4 bases; nucleotides not matched to a gene: 21. The CDR3: CASSSRTSGRGSLVVYEQYF. For the CDR3, the DNA is TGTGCCAGCAGCTCTAGAACTAGCGGGAGAGGGAGCTTGGTCGTATACGAGCAGTACTTC.

This sequence joins TRBV5-6 and TRBJ1-1, with D hard to call. Trimming took 6 bases from V and 0 from J, leaving 21 bases between them. CDR3 length: 17 residues. Germline V gene lookup returns CDR1 SGHDT and CDR2 YYEEEE. CDR3 region: CASTTTFGVWVNTEAFF. The CDR3 DNA reads TGTGCCAGCACCACCACATTCGGGGTTTGGGTGAACACTGAAGCTTTCTTT. The full variable domain, its missing parts supplied by reference TRBV5-6 and TRBJ1-1, is DAGVTQSPTHLIKTRGQQVTLRCSPKSGHDTVSWYQQALGQGPQFIFQYYEEEERQRGNFPDRFSGHQFPNYSSELNVNALLLGDSALYLCASTTTFGVWVNTEAFFGQGTRLTVV.

There are a few counts of this clonotype. This chain uses TRBV29-1 with TRBJ2-5; tentative D call: TRBD2 (5 bases). V was trimmed by 4 bases and J by 5 bases, leaving 11 bases between them. CDR3 length: 12 residues. Germline V lookup: CDR1 SQVTM, CDR2 ANQGSEA. DNA of the CDR3: TGCAGCGTTGTGGGGAGTGGGGAGACCCAGTACTTC. This sequence encodes CSVVGSGETQYF.

This clonotype was seen at least ten times. The rearrangement uses TRBV7-6 and TRBJ2-1, with 9 bases that match TRBD1. Per germline, CDR1 SGHVS and CDR2 FNYEAQ. This CDR3 region has 15 residues. Trimming took 4 bases from V and 8 from J; bases not matched to a gene: 9. The CDR3 coding sequence is TGTGCCAGCAGCTGGGGTCCCAACAGGGGGCATGAGCAGTTCTTC. Translated: CASSWGPNRGHEQFF.

Turning to this clonotype: This may come from a read error, since a much larger clone is one base off. The DNA of the CDR3 is TGTGCCACCAGCCAGCCCAGACAAAACACAGATACGCAGTATTTT. Translating it yields CATSQPRQNTDTQYF. The rearrangement links TRBV3-1 to TRBJ2-3, with D unresolved. CDR3 length: 15 amino acids. Germline CDR1 and CDR2: LGHDT and YNNKEL (reference sequence).

This clonotype was seen more than once but under ten times. The J gene is TRBJ2-1, the V gene TRBV6-5; TRBD2 might be the D (5 bases). Between the trimmed V and J ends, which lost 1 base and 0 bases, there was a span of 7 bases. Germline V gene sequence: CDR1 MNHEY, CDR2 SVGAGI. This CDR3 region has 15 residues. CDR3 coding DNA: TGTGCCAGCAGTTACTTTGGGAGCTCCTACAATGAGCAGTTCTTC. Its translation is CASSYFGSSYNEQFF.

This clonotype was counted between two and nine times. The rearrangement joins TRBV7-9 to TRBJ2-2; TRBD1 matches 12 bases. J lost 5 bases, V lost 5 bases, and 3 bases had no gene match. Germline CDR1 and CDR2: SEHNR and FQNEAQ (reference sequence). The CDR3 spans 15 residues. The DNA of the CDR3 is TGTGCCAGCAGCCCGGGACAGGGGGCAACCGGGGAGCTGTTTTTT. Its translation is CASSPGQGATGELFF.

At least ten counts were recorded for this clonotype. The V gene is TRBV6-5, the J gene TRBJ1-1, with D tentatively TRBD1 (5 bases). The CDR3 consists of 13 residues. The germline V gene has CDR1 MNHEY and CDR2 SVGAGI. The V end lost 8 bases, the J end lost 1 base, and 11 bases lay between the germline ends. As DNA, the CDR3 is TGTGCCAGCCGCCGGGACCCGAACACTGAAGCTTTCTTT. It translates to CASRRDPNTEAFF.

This rearrangement joins TRBV2 to TRBJ2-5; D unclear. V lost 6 bases and J 3 bases, leaving 11 bases between the germline ends. The germline V gene encodes CDR1 SNHLY and CDR2 FYNNEI. The CDR3 totals 13 residues. The CDR3 DNA is TGTGCCAGCAGCGGCAAGACCAAAGAGACCCAGTACTTC. Residues: CASSGKTKETQYF.